The 19 T cell receptor beta chains below come from one sample, sequenced in a study of T cell repertoires in cytomegalovirus infection. From the reads, TCRdb called clonotypes with MiXCR, one entry per CDR3 protein. The sample carries tens of thousands of distinct CDR3 sequences, under 4.5% recorded once. The specimen was PBMCs. The receptors come from a human donor in good health (CMV status not recorded). Some clones in this sample may be carry-over from other donors' samples.

The table lists this clonotype with many counts. J is TRBJ2-5 and V is TRBV7-2; 7 bases match TRBD1. This CDR3 spans 11 amino acids. The germline V gene has CDR1 SGHTA and CDR2 FQGNSA. Germline trimming cut 5 bases from V and 8 bases from J; bases unmatched to any gene: 2. CDR3: CASSPGGTQYF. CDR3 nucleotide sequence: TGTGCCAGCAGCCCAGGGGGAACCCAGTACTTC.

This chain uses TRBV25-1 with TRBJ1-1; D perhaps matches TRBD1 (5 bases). Trimming removed 0 bases from V and 5 bases from J, with 10 bases in between. The V gene's germline CDR1 is MGHDK and CDR2 SYGVNS. This CDR3 has 14 residues. The CDR3 DNA reads TGTGCCAGCAGTGAATATTCGGGGGGGACTGAAGCTTTCTTT. Translated, it gives CASSEYSGGTEAFF.

This clonotype was detected many times. This rearrangement joins TRBV7-6 to TRBJ2-5; D possibly corresponds to TRBD1 (5 bases). V was shortened by 6 bases and J by 3 bases, with 5 bases between the two germline ends. Germline V gene lookup returns CDR1 SGHVS and CDR2 FNYEAQ. This CDR3 has 11 amino acids. In DNA form, the CDR3 reads TGTGCCAGCAGAGGGGAAGAGACCCAGTACTTC. This gives the protein CASRGEETQYF.

This clonotype has ten or more counts. This sequence joins TRBV9 and TRBJ2-5; TRBD2 agrees at 9 bases. The V and J ends lost 0 bases and 1 base, in that order; junction bases with no gene match: 4. Germline CDR1 and CDR2: SGDLS and YYNGEE. This CDR3 has 16 amino acids. The CDR3: CASSVVGGGGQETQYF. The CDR3, as DNA: TGTGCCAGCAGCGTAGTCGGCGGGGGGGGCCAAGAGACCCAGTACTTC.

This clonotype showed up many times. This chain uses TRBV7-2 with TRBJ1-2, with D perhaps matching TRBD1 (5 bases). The CDR3 spans 17 residues. Germline V gene sequence: CDR1 SGHTA, CDR2 FQGNSA. Trimming took off 1 base at V and 8 bases at J, with 23 bases between the two ends. As DNA, the CDR3 is TGTGCCAGCAGCTTAGTGGGGCGGACTTCAACGGGTGAAGGCTACACCTTC. This codes for CASSLVGRTSTGEGYTF.

This clonotype has a count of ten or more. The chain couples TRBV7-2 to TRBJ1-5; D remains unclear. Looked up from germline, CDR1 is SGHTA and CDR2 is FQGNSA. This CDR3 spans 15 amino acids. The V end lost 1 base, the J end lost 0 bases, and 7 bases lay between the germline ends. The CDR3, as DNA: TGTGCCAGCAGCTTAGGGCAGTATAGCAATCAGCCCCAGCATTTT. As protein: CASSLGQYSNQPQHF. Full variable domain (rest looked up from reference TRBV7-2 and TRBJ1-5): GAGVSQSPSNKVTEKGKDVELRCDPISGHTALYWYRQSLGQGLEFLIYFQGNSAPDKSGLPSDRFSAERTGGSVSTLTIQRTQQEDSAVYLCASSLGQYSNQPQHFGDGTRLSIL.

Ten or more counts support this clonotype. V gene TRBV7-8 combines with J gene TRBJ2-1; 8 bases are a match to TRBD1. The CDR3 is made up of 15 amino acids. Germline CDR1 SGHVS, CDR2 FQNEAQ. Trimming at V came to 3 bases and at J to 5 bases, leaving 6 bases not matched to a gene. CDR3 in amino acids: CASSFARTGNNEQFF. CDR3 DNA sequence: TGTGCCAGCAGCTTCGCGAGGACAGGGAACAATGAGCAGTTCTTC.

This clonotype has at least ten counts. The V and J genes are TRBV5-1 and TRBJ1-1, with no clear D. V was trimmed by 1 base and J by 0 bases, leaving 16 bases between them. Germline values: CDR1 SGHRS, CDR2 YFSETQ. This CDR3 comprises 17 residues. The CDR3 coding sequence is TGCGCCAGCAGCTTGTTGGGCCAGCTATTATTGAACACTGAAGCTTTCTTT. It codes for CASSLLGQLLLNTEAFF. Based on the CDR3 plus reference TRBV5-1 and TRBJ1-1, the full variable domain is KAGVTQTPRYLIKTRGQQVTLSCSPISGHRSVSWYQQTPGQGLQFLFEYFSETQRNKGNFPGRFSGRQFSNSRSEMNVSTLELGDSALYLCASSLLGQLLLNTEAFFGQGTRLTVV.

This clonotype was counted many times. The chain links TRBV6-6 to TRBJ2-7; D is unclear. This CDR3 region has 13 residues. The germline gives CDR1 MNHNY, CDR2 SVGAGI (reference sequence). V lost 8 bases, J lost 1 base, and 12 bases lay in between. The CDR3 coding sequence is TGTGCCAGCTTGTCCCAGACGTCCTACGAGCAGTACTTC. It translates to CASLSQTSYEQYF.

Ten or more counts support this clonotype. The chain recombines TRBV7-2 with TRBJ2-6; D gene ambiguous. Trimming removed 5 bases at V and 0 bases at J, with 14 bases between. Germline V gene data show CDR1 as SGHTA and CDR2 as FQGNSA. CDR3 length: 17 residues. CDR3 DNA: TGTGCCAGCAGCCAGTTGAGAACTGACTCTGGGGCCAACGTCCTGACTTTC. As protein: CASSQLRTDSGANVLTF.

This clonotype has ten or more counts. The V gene is TRBV28, the J gene TRBJ2-3; 12 nucleotides agree with TRBD2. With 3 bases clipped from V and 2 bases from J, the junction kept 6 bases outside the gene matches. This CDR3 comprises 17 residues. Germline V gene lookup returns CDR1 MDHEN and CDR2 SYDVKM. The CDR3 DNA reads TGTGCCAGCAGTTTCGCCGGACTAGCGGGAACCACAGATACGCAGTATTTT. It encodes CASSFAGLAGTTDTQYF.

There are many counts of this clonotype. This chain links TRBV10-3 with TRBJ2-7; TRBD2 agrees at 7 bases. After removal of 7 bases from V and 1 base from J, the junction contained 7 bases not matched to a gene. Germline loops: CDR1 ENHRY, CDR2 SYGVKD. CDR3 length: 14 residues. The CDR3 nucleotides are TGTGCCATCAAGGGCGGGGGTACTTCCTACGAGCAGTACTTC. Its translation: CAIKGGGTSYEQYF.

This rearrangement joins TRBV4-2 to TRBJ2-3, with D possibly TRBD2 on 5 matching bases. The V gene's germline CDR1 is LGHNA and CDR2 YNFKEQ. The CDR3 is made up of 19 amino acids. The V gene lost 0 bases and the J gene lost 1 base, with 20 bases spanning the gap. CDR3: CASSQEGLRVQRRTDTQYF. The CDR3 DNA reads TGTGCCAGCAGCCAAGAGGGGTTGAGGGTGCAGCGGCGCACAGATACGCAGTATTTT.

This clonotype was detected ten times or more. The chain carries TRBV19 and TRBJ1-6; D possibly corresponds to TRBD1 (5 bases). V lost 8 bases and J lost 3, with 11 bases in between. The CDR3 length is 14 residues. Germline-derived CDR1 and CDR2 are LNHDA and SQIVND (reference sequence). CDR3 DNA: TGTGCCAGTGGGCGAGGGGTCTATAATTCACCCCTCCACTTT. As protein: CASGRGVYNSPLHF.

At least ten counts were recorded for this clonotype. The rearrangement links TRBV7-2 to TRBJ2-3; D is possibly TRBD2 (7 bases). Trimming left V 5 bases short and J 3 bases short, with 15 bases between. CDR1 and CDR2 (germline): SGHTA, FQGNSA. This CDR3 is built from 15 residues. CDR3 sequence reads: CASSHWEGGTDTQYF. The DNA for the CDR3 is TGTGCCAGCAGCCATTGGGAGGGGGGGACAGATACGCAGTATTTT. Full variable domain (missing parts from reference TRBV7-2 and TRBJ2-3): GAGVSQSPSNKVTEKGKDVELRCDPISGHTALYWYRQSLGQGLEFLIYFQGNSAPDKSGLPSDRFSAERTGGSVSTLTIQRTQQEDSAVYLCASSHWEGGTDTQYFGPGTRLTVL.

In its sample, this clonotype was seen many times. CDR3 nucleotide sequence: TGTGCCAGCAGTGAGTTGACAGGGATCACCGGGGAGCTGTTTTTT. Its protein product is CASSELTGITGELFF. The chain has TRBV2 and TRBJ2-2, with 7 bases identical to TRBD1. V gave up 3 bases and J gave up 4 bases; unmatched junction bases: 5. CDR1 SNHLY and CDR2 FYNNEI come from the germline V gene. The CDR3 has 15 amino acids.

In this sample, this clonotype turned up many times. The V call is TRBV7-2, the J call TRBJ1-5; D ambiguous. V was pared by 1 base and J by 2 bases, with 9 bases between. This CDR3 region has 15 residues. Germline CDR1 and CDR2: SGHTA and FQGNSA. Here the CDR3 DNA reads TGTGCCAGCAGCTTAGTGGGTTTGGGCAATCAGCCCCAGCATTTT. Translating it yields CASSLVGLGNQPQHF.

This clonotype was observed many times. This rearrangement joins TRBV2 to TRBJ2-7; D gene uncertain. This CDR3 contains 13 residues. Germline values: CDR1 SNHLY, CDR2 FYNNEI. The ends were cut back, 6 bases at V and 5 bases at J, with 14 bases in the middle. The CDR3 nucleotides read TGTGCCAGCAGGGATCTTCCCCCCAACGAGCAGTACTTC. Its translation: CASRDLPPNEQYF.

There are many counts of this clonotype. The chain is built from TRBV15 and TRBJ2-3; D unclear. Between the trimmed V and J ends, which lost 0 bases and 0 bases, there was a span of 10 bases. CDR3 size: 16 residues. Germline-derived CDR1 and CDR2 are LNHNV and YYDKDF (reference sequence). The DNA of the CDR3 is TGTGCCACCAGCAGAGATCACAGCACTAGCACAGATACGCAGTATTTT. Its translation: CATSRDHSTSTDTQYF.